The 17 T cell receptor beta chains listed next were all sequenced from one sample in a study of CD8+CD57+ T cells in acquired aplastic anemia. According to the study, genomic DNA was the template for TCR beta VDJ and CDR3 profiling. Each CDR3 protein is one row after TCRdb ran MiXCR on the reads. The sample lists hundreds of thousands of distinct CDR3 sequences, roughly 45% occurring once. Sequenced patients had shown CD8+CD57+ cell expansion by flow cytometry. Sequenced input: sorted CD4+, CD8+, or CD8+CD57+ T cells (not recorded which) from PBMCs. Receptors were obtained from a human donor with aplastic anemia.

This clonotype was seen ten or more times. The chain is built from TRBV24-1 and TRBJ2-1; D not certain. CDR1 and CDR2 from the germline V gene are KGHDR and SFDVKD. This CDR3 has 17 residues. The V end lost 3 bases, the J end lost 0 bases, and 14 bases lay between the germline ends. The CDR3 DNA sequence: TGTGCCACCAGTGATATATTTATGAGAGACTCCTACAATGAGCAGTTCTTC. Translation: CATSDIFMRDSYNEQFF.

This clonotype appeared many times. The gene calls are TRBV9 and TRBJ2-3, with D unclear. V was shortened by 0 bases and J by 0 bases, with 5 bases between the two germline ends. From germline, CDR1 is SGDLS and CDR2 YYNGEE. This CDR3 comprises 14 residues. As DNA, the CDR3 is TGTGCCAGCAGCGTAGAGCCTAGCACAGATACGCAGTATTTT. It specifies CASSVEPSTDTQYF.

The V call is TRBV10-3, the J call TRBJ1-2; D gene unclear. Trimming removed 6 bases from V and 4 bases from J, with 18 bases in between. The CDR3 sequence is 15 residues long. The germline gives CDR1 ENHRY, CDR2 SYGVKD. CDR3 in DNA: TGTGCCATCAGGCCCTTGGAGGGCGCAATCTATGGCTACACCTTC. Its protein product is CAIRPLEGAIYGYTF.

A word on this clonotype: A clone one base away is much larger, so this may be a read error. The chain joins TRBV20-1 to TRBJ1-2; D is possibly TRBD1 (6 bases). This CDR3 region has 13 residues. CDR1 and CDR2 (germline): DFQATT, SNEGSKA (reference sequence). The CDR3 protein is CSAPLGAAGGNTF. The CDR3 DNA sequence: TGCAGCGCCCCTCTGGGGGCCGCTGGGGGCAACACCTTC.

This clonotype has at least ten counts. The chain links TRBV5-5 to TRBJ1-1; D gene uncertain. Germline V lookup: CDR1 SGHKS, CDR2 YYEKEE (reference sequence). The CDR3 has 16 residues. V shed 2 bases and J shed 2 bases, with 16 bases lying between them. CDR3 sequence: CASSFWAEVGNTEAFF. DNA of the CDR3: TGTGCCAGCAGCTTTTGGGCTGAGGTCGGAAACACTGAAGCTTTCTTT.

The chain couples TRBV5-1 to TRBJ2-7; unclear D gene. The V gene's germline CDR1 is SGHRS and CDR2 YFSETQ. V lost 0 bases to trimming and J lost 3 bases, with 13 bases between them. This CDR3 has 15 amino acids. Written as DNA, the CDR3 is TGCGCCAGCAGCTTGGAACCTCAGCGTGTCTACGAGCAGTACTTC. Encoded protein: CASSLEPQRVYEQYF.

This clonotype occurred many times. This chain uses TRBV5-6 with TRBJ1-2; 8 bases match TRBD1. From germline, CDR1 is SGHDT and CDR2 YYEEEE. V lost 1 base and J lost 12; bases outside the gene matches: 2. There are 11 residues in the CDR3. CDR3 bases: TGTGCCAGCAGCTTGAGGACAGGGAACACCTTC. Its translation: CASSLRTGNTF.

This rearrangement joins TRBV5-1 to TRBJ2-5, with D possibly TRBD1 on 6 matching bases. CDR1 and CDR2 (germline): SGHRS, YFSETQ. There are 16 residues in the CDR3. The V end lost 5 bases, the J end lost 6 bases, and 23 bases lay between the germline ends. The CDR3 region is CASRGLARGRGQTQYF. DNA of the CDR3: TGCGCCAGCAGAGGACTGGCTCGAGGCAGGGGTCAGACCCAGTACTTC.

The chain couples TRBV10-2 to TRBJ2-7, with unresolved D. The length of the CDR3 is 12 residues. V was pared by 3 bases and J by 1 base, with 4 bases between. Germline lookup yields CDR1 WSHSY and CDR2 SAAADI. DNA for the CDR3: TGCGCCAGCAGTGACAGGTCCTACGAGCAGTACTTC. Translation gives CASSDRSYEQYF.

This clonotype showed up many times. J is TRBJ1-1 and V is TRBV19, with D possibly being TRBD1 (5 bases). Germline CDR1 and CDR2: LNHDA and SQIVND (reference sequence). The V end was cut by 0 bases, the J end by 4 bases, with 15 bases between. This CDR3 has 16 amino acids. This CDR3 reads CASSIDHGTGPTEAFF. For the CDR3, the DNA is TGTGCCAGTAGTATAGATCATGGGACCGGCCCCACTGAAGCTTTCTTT.

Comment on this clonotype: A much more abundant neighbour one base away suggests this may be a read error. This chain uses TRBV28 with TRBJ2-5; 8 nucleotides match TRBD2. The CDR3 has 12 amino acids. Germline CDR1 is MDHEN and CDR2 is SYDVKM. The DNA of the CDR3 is TGTGCCAGCAGGTCTGAAGGGGAGCGGGAGCACTTC. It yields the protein CASRSEGEREHF.

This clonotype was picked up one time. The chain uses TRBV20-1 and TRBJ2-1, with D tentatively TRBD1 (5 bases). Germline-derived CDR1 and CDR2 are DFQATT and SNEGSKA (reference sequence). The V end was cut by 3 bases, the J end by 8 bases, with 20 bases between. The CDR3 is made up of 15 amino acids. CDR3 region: CSASLGMSRVDEQFF. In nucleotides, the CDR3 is TGCAGTGCTAGTCTAGGAATGTCCAGGGTCGATGAGCAGTTCTTC.

This chain's CDR3 is CSARDKPLTYEQYF. For the CDR3, the DNA is TGCAGTGCTAGAGATAAGCCGCTAACCTACGAGCAGTACTTC. The J gene is TRBJ2-7, the V gene TRBV20-1; D is unclear. Trimming removed 0 bases from V and 2 bases from J, with 11 bases in between. Germline V gene data show CDR1 as DFQATT and CDR2 as SNEGSKA (reference sequence). The CDR3 runs 14 residues.

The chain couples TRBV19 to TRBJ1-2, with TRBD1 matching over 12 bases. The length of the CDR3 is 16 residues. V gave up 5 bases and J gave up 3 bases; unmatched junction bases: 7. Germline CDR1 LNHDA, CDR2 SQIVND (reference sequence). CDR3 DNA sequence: TGTGCCAGTAGTGAGGGGACAGGGGGCTTTCACTATGGCTACACCTTC. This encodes CASSEGTGGFHYGYTF. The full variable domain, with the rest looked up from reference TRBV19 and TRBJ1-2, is DGGITQSPKYLFRKEGQNVTLSCEQNLNHDAMYWYRQDPGQGLRLIYYSQIVNDFQKGDIAEGYSVSREKKESFPLTVTSAQKNPTAFYLCASSEGTGGFHYGYTFGSGTRLTVV.

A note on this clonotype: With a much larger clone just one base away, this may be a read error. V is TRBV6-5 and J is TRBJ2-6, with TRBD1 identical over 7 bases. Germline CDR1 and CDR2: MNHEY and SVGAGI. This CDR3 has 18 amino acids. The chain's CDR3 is CASSRPGQNPPGVNVLTF. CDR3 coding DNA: TGTGCCAGCAGCAGACCGGGACAGAATCCCCCTGGGGTCAACGTCCTGACTTTC.

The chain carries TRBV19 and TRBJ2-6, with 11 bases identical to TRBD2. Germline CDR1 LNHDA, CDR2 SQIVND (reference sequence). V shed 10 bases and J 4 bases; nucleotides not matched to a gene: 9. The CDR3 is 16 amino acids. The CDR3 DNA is TGTGCCACCGCTAGCGGGGGGAACACCGGGGCCAACGTCCTGACTTTC. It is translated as CATASGGNTGANVLTF.

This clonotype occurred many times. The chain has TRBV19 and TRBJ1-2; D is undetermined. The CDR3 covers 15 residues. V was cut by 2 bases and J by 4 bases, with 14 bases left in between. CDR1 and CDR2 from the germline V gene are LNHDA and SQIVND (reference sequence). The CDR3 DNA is TGTGCCAGTAGTATATCTGTGTCCGATTCCTATGGCTACACCTTC. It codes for CASSISVSDSYGYTF.